Listed here are 31 T cell receptor beta chains from one sample, sequenced in a study of blood T cells in healthy people across ages. With a J-beta primer mix and a sample-barcoded 5' primer, a second PCR ran about 7 to 12 cycles. TCRdb re-derived calls from the 5' RACE reads in MiXCR, one entry per CDR3 protein. The sample records about 970,000 distinct CDR3 sequences, 45% to 60% being singletons. What was sequenced was blood. All receptors come from a woman aged 55-70 years in good health.

The V call is TRBV7-2, the J call TRBJ1-2; D may be TRBD1 (5 bases). V was cut by 2 bases and J by 4 bases, with 11 bases left in between. CDR3 length equals 14 residues. Germline values: CDR1 SGHTA, CDR2 FQGNSA. CDR3 protein: CASSLPGLGYGYTF. The CDR3 DNA reads TGTGCCAGCAGCTTACCAGGGCTTGGCTATGGCTACACCTTC.

The CDR3 here is CSALSGTSGRAYNEQFF. Written as DNA, the CDR3 is TGCAGTGCCCTTTCCGGGACTAGCGGGAGGGCCTACAATGAGCAGTTCTTC. The V gene is TRBV20-1, the J gene TRBJ2-1, with 16 bases aligning to TRBD2. Germline-derived CDR1 and CDR2 are DFQATT and SNEGSKA (reference sequence). V gave up 6 bases and J gave up 2 bases; unmatched junction bases: 7. There are 17 residues in the CDR3.

This clonotype was picked up a small number of times. The rearrangement uses TRBV29-1 and TRBJ2-7; no reliable D call. Germline loops: CDR1 SQVTM, CDR2 ANQGSEA. V lost 8 bases and J 6 bases, leaving 14 bases between the germline ends. CDR3 length equals 11 residues. In DNA, the CDR3 is TGCAGCTCCCGTGACGGCGGCGAGCAGTACTTC. It translates to CSSRDGGEQYF.

This clonotype has a handful of counts. J is TRBJ2-3 and V is TRBV20-1, with 13 bases aligning to TRBD2. This CDR3 has 16 residues. Germline loops: CDR1 DFQATT, CDR2 SNEGSKA (reference sequence). The junction had 9 bases not matched to a gene; V was cut back by 3 bases and J by 6 bases. CDR3 bases: TGCAGTGCTAGTGACTGGACTAGCGGGAGTCTGGATACGCAGTATTTT. Translation gives CSASDWTSGSLDTQYF.

V and J are TRBV12-3 or TRBV12-4 and TRBJ2-3; possible D gene TRBD2, 7 bases. With 1 base removed from V and 1 base from J, the gap between germline ends came to 15 bases. This CDR3 is built from 17 residues. CDR3 region: CASSLDVGGAGTDTQYF. CDR3 coding DNA: TGTGCCAGCAGTTTAGACGTGGGGGGGGCTGGCACAGATACGCAGTATTTT.

The sample holds a few counts of this clonotype. The chain recombines TRBV6-6 with TRBJ2-7; tentatively, D is TRBD2 (5 bases). V lost 3 bases and J lost 3, with 15 bases in between. Germline V CDR1 and CDR2: MNHNY, SVGAGI (reference sequence). This CDR3 has 15 amino acids. The CDR3 DNA follows: TGTGCCAGCAGTTATATGGGTTGGGAGAACTACGAGCAGTACTTC. This sequence encodes CASSYMGWENYEQYF.

This clonotype was seen a handful of times. J is TRBJ2-4 and V is TRBV13, with D possibly TRBD1 on 5 matching bases. Germline-derived CDR1 and CDR2 are PRHDT and FYEKMQ (reference sequence). This CDR3 contains 16 residues. Trimming removed 2 bases from V and 4 bases from J, with 15 bases in between. CDR3 region: CASSLYSQGGKNIQYF. The DNA of the CDR3 is TGTGCCAGCAGCTTATACTCGCAGGGTGGAAAAAACATTCAGTACTTC.

The CDR3 loop reads CASSWGTGGGTEAFF. CDR3 in DNA: TGCGCCAGCAGCTGGGGGACAGGAGGAGGCACTGAAGCTTTCTTT. This chain joins TRBV5-1 and TRBJ1-1, with 8 bases fitting TRBD1. There are 15 residues in the CDR3. The trim removed 3 bases at V and 4 bases at J, leaving 8 bases unmatched. The germline V gene has CDR1 SGHRS and CDR2 YFSETQ.

V and J are TRBV27 and TRBJ2-7; 8 bases align to TRBD1. V lost 6 bases to trimming and J lost 2 bases; unmatched junction nucleotides: 18. Germline-derived CDR1 and CDR2 are MNHEY and SMNVEV (reference sequence). The CDR3 covers 18 residues. The CDR3 loop is CASRVLVSGTGNTYEQYF. As DNA, the CDR3 is TGTGCCAGCAGGGTTCTCGTTTCAGGGACAGGAAATACCTACGAGCAGTACTTC.

This chain links TRBV27 with TRBJ1-4, with D possibly matching TRBD1 (6 bases). Trimming took 1 base from V and 7 from J, leaving 19 bases between them. The V gene's germline CDR1 is MNHEY and CDR2 SMNVEV (reference sequence). There are 17 residues in the CDR3. The CDR3 region is CASSLWGHGPGSEKLFF. In DNA form, the CDR3 reads TGTGCCAGCAGTTTATGGGGGCATGGCCCGGGGAGTGAAAAACTGTTTTTT.

This clonotype was found a few times. The rearrangement joins TRBV10-3 to TRBJ2-5; D is undetermined. CDR3 length equals 12 residues. In germline, CDR1 is ENHRY, CDR2 SYGVKD. The V end lost 4 bases, the J end lost 1 base, and 4 bases lay between the germline ends. CDR3 region: CAISGAQETQYF. Here the CDR3 DNA reads TGTGCCATCAGTGGCGCCCAAGAGACCCAGTACTTC.

The chain combines TRBV5-6 with TRBJ2-5; D tentatively reads TRBD1 or TRBD2 (5 bases each). The tail of the sequence fits TRBJ2-7 better, so the J call may be wrong. This CDR3 comprises 13 residues. Per the germline V gene, CDR1 is SGHDT and CDR2 is YYEEEE. This chain's CDR3 is CASSVGDGNEQYF. DNA of the CDR3: TGTGCCAGCAGCGTAGGGGACGGGAACGAGCAGTACTTC.

This chain uses TRBV14 with TRBJ2-7; tentative D call: TRBD1 (6 bases). The CDR3 spans 16 residues. V shed 3 bases and J shed 5 bases, with 20 bases lying between them. Germline V gene sequence: CDR1 SGHDN, CDR2 FVKESK. This chain's CDR3 is CASSHSLTGLLNEQYF. As DNA, the CDR3 is TGTGCCAGCAGCCACAGCTTAACAGGGCTCCTAAACGAGCAGTACTTC. The full variable domain, completed using reference TRBV14 and TRBJ2-7, is EAGVTQFPSHSVIEKGQTVTLRCDPISGHDNLYWYRRVMGKEIKFLLHFVKESKQDESGMPNNRFLAERTGGTYSTLKVQPAELEDSGVYFCASSHSLTGLLNEQYFGPGTRLTVT.

This chain joins TRBV20-1 and TRBJ2-4; TRBD1 or TRBD2 may be the D gene (5 bases each). Near its end, the DNA agrees better with TRBJ2-7, so the J call may be wrong. The germline V gene encodes CDR1 DFQATT and CDR2 SNEGSKA (reference sequence). This CDR3 comprises 13 residues. CDR3 region: CSARGPFPYEQYF. DNA of the CDR3: TGCTCCGCTCGGGGACCCTTTCCCTACGAGCAGTACTTC.

This rearrangement joins TRBV6-2 or TRBV6-3 to TRBJ2-7; TRBD1 agrees at 7 bases. The V gene end was trimmed by 7 bases and the J gene end by 3 bases; junction bases not matched to a gene: 12. Germline assignment: CDR1 MNHEY and CDR2 SVGEGT. The CDR3 totals 15 residues. As DNA, the CDR3 is TGTGCCAGCACCCGCTCCGGGACAGCCTACTACGAGCAGTACTTC. This encodes CASTRSGTAYYEQYF.

In this sample, this clonotype turned up once. The chain employs TRBV20-1 and TRBJ2-1; 9 bases line up with TRBD2. The V segment lost 7 bases and the J segment 0 bases; nucleotides outside the gene matches: 10. From germline, CDR1 is DFQATT and CDR2 SNEGSKA (reference sequence). The CDR3 has 16 amino acids. This chain's CDR3 is CSVEEVSGSSYNEQFF. The CDR3, as DNA: TGCAGTGTTGAGGAAGTTAGCGGGAGCTCCTACAATGAGCAGTTCTTC.

V is TRBV28 and J is TRBJ2-1, with 7 bases that match TRBD2. The J call may not be correct, given that the DNA end is closer to TRBJ2-7. Germline V gene sequence: CDR1 MDHEN, CDR2 SYDVKM. This CDR3 region has 15 residues. CDR3: CASSAAGSSYNEQYF. CDR3 DNA sequence: TGTGCCAGCAGTGCAGCGGGGAGCTCCTACAATGAGCAGTACTTC.

Here the CDR3 DNA reads TGTGCCAGCAGTTCCGGGCTCCTCCCACCCTACGAGCAGTACTTC. This codes for CASSSGLLPPYEQYF. The chain couples TRBV28 to TRBJ2-7; D is uncertain. The CDR3 contains 15 residues. V was cut by 4 bases and J by 2 bases, with 15 bases left in between. Germline values: CDR1 MDHEN, CDR2 SYDVKM.

This clonotype was seen only a few times. This rearrangement joins TRBV29-1 to TRBJ2-7; the D gene could be TRBD1 or TRBD2 (6 bases each). In germline, CDR1 is SQVTM, CDR2 ANQGSEA. CDR3 length: 13 amino acids. V lost 7 bases and J 3 bases, leaving 16 bases between the germline ends. CDR3 DNA sequence: TGCAGCGCCTGGGGGGCCGAGAACTACGAGCAGTACTTC. It is translated as CSAWGAENYEQYF.

This clonotype is a singleton in its sample. The chain employs TRBV4-1 and TRBJ2-3; 11 bases map to TRBD2. The CDR3 is 18 amino acids. V lost 1 base to trimming and J lost 0 bases; unmatched junction nucleotides: 6. The germline V gene has CDR1 MGHRA and CDR2 YSYEKL. CDR3 nucleotides: TGCGCCAGCAGCCAAGGTCTGACTAGCGGGGCTAGCACAGATACGCAGTATTTT. Residues: CASSQGLTSGASTDTQYF.

The gene calls are TRBV14 and TRBJ2-7; unclear D gene. The CDR3 loop spans 12 amino acids. Trimming stripped 3 bases from V and 3 bases from J, with 6 bases between. Germline CDR1 reads SGHDN; CDR2 reads FVKESK. In DNA form, the CDR3 reads TGTGCCAGCAGCCAGGCACACTACGAGCAGTACTTC. Translated: CASSQAHYEQYF.

The rearrangement uses TRBV7-9 and TRBJ2-1; D may be TRBD2 (6 bases). Germline loops: CDR1 SEHNR, CDR2 FQNEAQ (reference sequence). Trimming took 2 bases from V and 5 from J, leaving 13 bases between them. This CDR3 has 15 amino acids. CDR3 region: CASSLLGGLNNEQFF. The CDR3 DNA reads as TGTGCCAGCAGCTTACTGGGGGGACTTAACAATGAGCAGTTCTTC.

The chain combines TRBV6-5 with TRBJ2-7; TRBD1 matches 7 bases. CDR3 length: 14 amino acids. The germline gives CDR1 MNHEY, CDR2 SVGAGI. V dropped 2 bases and J dropped 12; count of bases not matched to a gene: 13. CDR3 sequence: CASSYTGQVKGAYF. The DNA for the CDR3 is TGTGCCAGCAGTTACACTGGACAGGTCAAAGGGGCGTACTTC.

The chain carries TRBV6-5 and TRBJ2-1; 7 bases are a match to TRBD2. CDR1 MNHEY and CDR2 SVGAGI come from the germline V gene. Unmatched junction bases numbered 5, after V lost 1 base and J lost 8 bases. The CDR3 is made up of 14 amino acids. CDR3 amino acids: CASSYLVGGDEQFF. The CDR3 nucleotides are TGTGCCAGCAGTTACTTAGTGGGAGGGGATGAGCAGTTCTTC.

This clonotype was counted a few times. V usage is TRBV7-4 and J usage is TRBJ2-7, with D maybe TRBD1 (5 bases). The CDR3 sequence is 16 residues long. Germline V gene sequence: CDR1 SGHVT, CDR2 SQSDAQ. Trimming removed 2 bases from V and 1 base from J, with 15 bases in between. The CDR3 coding sequence is TGTGCCAGCAGCTTAAATCAGGGATTGTTTTCCTACGAGCAGTACTTC. The encoded protein is CASSLNQGLFSYEQYF.

This clonotype was found a few times. The rearrangement uses TRBV7-9 and TRBJ2-1, with 10 positions matching TRBD2. Germline values: CDR1 SEHNR, CDR2 FQNEAQ (reference sequence). The CDR3 totals 14 residues. V dropped 5 bases and J dropped 7; count of bases not matched to a gene: 5. The CDR3 DNA is TGTGCCAGCAGCACTAGCGGGGCCGGGAATGAGCAGTTCTTC. It codes for CASSTSGAGNEQFF.

This clonotype was counted between two and nine times. The chain combines TRBV7-4 with TRBJ2-7; 10 bases map to TRBD2. CDR1 SGHVT and CDR2 SQSDAQ come from the germline V gene. The CDR3 loop spans 17 amino acids. V lost 3 bases, J lost 7 bases, and 15 bases stayed unmatched. CDR3 bases: TGTGCCAGCAGCTTGGGTCTAACTAGCGGGGACTCCTGTGAGCAGTACTTC. The encoded protein is CASSLGLTSGDSCEQYF.

CDR3 protein: CASSFRTGGSEKLFF. The CDR3 DNA is TGTGCCAGCAGTTTTAGGACAGGGGGTAGCGAAAAACTGTTTTTT. The rearrangement links TRBV12-3 or TRBV12-4 to TRBJ1-4, with 10 bases matching TRBD1. CDR3 length: 15 amino acids. The junction had 6 bases not matched to a gene; V was cut back by 3 bases and J by 8 bases.

Worth noting for this clonotype: Its ends do not fully match the called genes, so a read error is possible. This chain joins TRBV28 and TRBJ2-3, with 7 bases aligning to TRBD1. Germline V gives CDR1 MDHEN, CDR2 SYDVKM. CDR3 length: 16 amino acids. CDR3 loop: CASSSPRQGFADTQYF. In DNA form, the CDR3 reads TGTGCCAGCAGTTCCCCCAGACAGGGTTTCGCAGATACACAGTATTTT. Complete variable domain (other parts from reference TRBV28 and TRBJ2-3): DVKVTQSSRYLVKRTGEKVFLECVQDMDHENMFWYRQDPGLGLRLIYFSYDVKMKEKGDIPEGYSVSREKKERFSLILESASTNQTSMYLCASSSPRQGFADTQYFGPGTRLTVL.

Regarding this clonotype: A much larger clone sits a single nucleotide away, making a read error possible. This chain uses TRBV25-1 with TRBJ1-5; D unclear. The germline V gene has CDR1 MGHDK and CDR2 SYGVNS. The CDR3 covers 15 residues. In DNA, the CDR3 is TGTGTCAGCAGTTTAAGCGGTCAAATAGGGCAGCCCCAGCATTTT. Protein: CVSSLSGQIGQPQHF. The full variable domain, its missing parts supplied by reference TRBV25-1 and TRBJ1-5, is EADIYQTPRYLVIGTGKKITLECSQTMGHDKMYWYQQDPGMELHLIHYSYGVNSTEKGDLSSESTVSRIRTEHFPLTLESARPSHTSQYLCVSSLSGQIGQPQHFGDGTRLSIL.

The chain employs TRBV4-1 and TRBJ2-2, with 7 bases identical to TRBD1. CDR1 and CDR2 from the germline V gene are MGHRA and YSYEKL. The V gene end was trimmed by 5 bases and the J gene end by 6 bases; junction bases not matched to a gene: 12. CDR3 size: 16 residues. CDR3: CASSLKGQHVSGELFF. The CDR3 nucleotides are TGCGCCAGCAGCTTAAAGGGACAGCACGTCTCCGGGGAGCTGTTTTTT.